This TCR beta chain emerged from a study of siplizumab effects on memory and regulatory T cells. Findings and caveats of the study: Siplizumab cultures yielded proliferating Tregs whose suppressive function was not confirmed. A major contribution to the alloresponse seemed to be made by naive T cells, which seemed more diverse than memory cells.

Only in-frame clones appear in the TCRdb table, and some are missing; sequencing was by immunoSEQ multiplex PCR. The data hold some 52,000 clones, with roughly 97% observed a single time. Naive, memory, effector memory and TEMRA subsets, all unstimulated, were sequenced in three donor pairs. In regard to this clone: The target antigen is unknown.

V shed 4 bases, J shed 8 bases, and the junction held 17 bases outside the gene matches. Germline CDR1 SGHRS, CDR2 YFSETQ. CDR3 length equals 17 residues. Material: naive CD4+ T cells sorted from blood. The chain couples TRBV5-1 to TRBJ2-1; 8 nucleotides match TRBD2. The receptor was derived from a human donor in good health. CDR3 nucleotides: TGCGCCAGCAGCCCACGTGATGGAAAGCGGGAGACCGATGAGCAGTTCTTC. This codes for CASSPRDGKRETDEQFF.